A single T cell receptor beta chain is shown here with its context. At one of its ends the junction is not consistent with the germline gene, which may arise from a read error. This record belongs to a study of regulatory T cells in long-lasting Graves disease. The time point here: persistent/refractory GD, antithyroid drugs over 5 years with positive TRAb. From PBMCs, RNA was extracted and then used to make the TCR library. This CDR3 has 15 amino acids. Germline CDR1 reads LGHNA; CDR2 reads YNFKEQ. Relying on iRepertoire HTBI primers and Arm-PCR of CDR3 regions, the team built TCR beta libraries. TCRdb processed the multiplex PCR reads anew with MiXCR; each CDR3 protein has one entry. The sample comprises 400,000 to 450,000 distinct CDR3 sequences, roughly a quarter of which are singletons, and about 27% rests with the top ten.

The J gene is TRBJ1-2, the V gene TRBV4-2; TRBD1 might be the D (5 bases). The sequence was obtained from a female donor with Graves disease. Sequences were derived from peripheral blood mononuclear cells (PBMCs), sampled when the disease was refractory, from a patient treated with antithyroid drugs. CDR3 loop: CANSQDGGTDYGYTF. CDR3 DNA: TGTGCCAACAGCCAAGATGGGGGGACCGACTATGGCTACACCTTC.